There are many counts of the clone carrying this T cell receptor beta chain. Its antigen remains unidentified. The data derive from a study of identical twins. The study, taken as a whole, reports: Model-predicted out-of-frame TCR alpha sharing fell below observed values in monozygotic twins.

In TCRdb, the 5' RACE reads were re-called with MiXCR into one record per CDR3 protein. The table includes roughly 150,000 distinct CDR3 sequences, roughly 3.5% detected once. V shed 5 bases and J 8 bases; nucleotides not matched to a gene: 15. Germline V gives CDR1 SGHTA, CDR2 FQGNSA. The CDR3 extends over 17 amino acids. The source of this sequence is a man aged 18 to 29 in good health. Sequencing input: memory T cells sorted from blood. The V call is TRBV7-2, the J call TRBJ2-3, with 11 bases lining up with TRBD2. The CDR3 sequence is CASSAQRGSGRAGTQYF. The CDR3 region has the DNA TGTGCCAGCAGCGCCCAAAGGGGTAGCGGGAGGGCCGGTACGCAGTATTTT.